This record covers a single TCR beta chain. Which antigen it targets is not known. No base-level quality is on record; no much larger clone is a single base apart. From a lookup of the germline V gene, CDR1 and CDR2 are SGHDT and YYEEEE. V lost 0 bases and J lost 4 bases, and the count of bases not matched to a germline gene is 12. From the cysteine through the phenylalanine, the CDR3 covers 17 amino acids. The entry retains the CDR3 DNA only, 51 bases that are in frame from base 1. Participants in the prospective study were enrolled through a virtual design, were aged about 18 to 89 years, and lived in 20 to 30 United States geographic areas. In the prospective study, cohorts were assigned on the basis of participant-reported clinical history obtained from a screening survey and a study questionnaire. For ImmuneRACE Cohort 3, a participant was defined as recovered based on two consecutive negative NP/OP PCR tests, clearance by a healthcare professional, or resolution of symptoms. Mobile phlebotomists in the prospective study collected whole blood, serum and a nasopharyngeal or oropharyngeal swab from every participant. Participants in the prospective study had the option to provide additional blood draws and questionnaires over an approximately 2-month period. Blood samples from the prospective study were shipped frozen or at room temperature prior to DNA extraction.

This record belongs to a study of blood T cell repertoires in COVID-19 (dated by TCRdb to 2020 to 2021). A note on the overall study: Collaborator samples came from the United States, Italy and Spain and covered acute and convalescent phases of COVID-19. The samples were drawn from two sources: the first 160 participants of the ongoing ImmuneRACE study, and 950 to 1,500 subjects contributed by 6 global collaborators. HLA class I and class II types, where available, came from metadata supplied by the sample provider rather than from assay-based typing. The repertoires were released in a freely available public database meant as a resource for research on the immune response to SARS-CoV-2. Subjects who had been exposed to COVID-19, were actively infected with it, or had recovered from it provided the deeply sampled blood TCRbeta repertoires that made up the dataset. The prospective study material was composed of cDNA or gDNA derived from T cells, B-cell-depleted T cells, or PBMCs. Sample metadata almost always included a de-identified subject ID, COVID-19 status, age in years and sex.

TCRbeta CDR3 regions were amplified from genomic DNA by means of the immunoSEQ Assay, a bias-controlled multiplex PCR. On the authors' methods: The number of nucleated cells in each sample was estimated by amplification of reference gene primers within the assay. Sequence reads were collapsed and filtered to measure the absolute abundance of every unique TCRbeta CDR3 rearrangement. For each sample, productive Simpson clonality was calculated by taking the square root of Simpson's diversity index across productive rearrangements. TCRdb took this table from immuneACCESS and kept in-frame rearrangements with V and J called. Such tables lack part of the clones; where checked against another copy, unresolved V genes explain under half of the gap, and the rest is unexplained. V and J calls and clone size are given by that table; D and trimming were obtained from the DNA. This sample has over 250,000 clones in its table, and roughly 90% of those were observed once. The biggest ten clones account for 1% to 1.3% of the sample.

What the study reported, not specific to this receptor: The amount of clinical and demographic metadata varied by source and participant and was provided uncurated.

The clonotype comes from a woman aged 25 to 39 who had recovered from COVID-19. The rearranged segments are TRBV5-6 and TRBJ1-1; TRBD1 agrees with 7 junctional bases. Sequenced input: PBMCs or T cells enriched from blood (not recorded which). The CDR3 protein is CASSLAVLQGQGTEAFF. DNA sequence: TGTGCCAGCAGCTTGGCCGTCCTACAGGGGCAGGGCACTGAAGCTTTCTTT.